This T cell receptor beta chain was observed in a study of CD8+CD57+ T cells in acquired aplastic anemia. The study, taken as a whole, reports: Patients showed no significant difference from controls in CD8+ Simpson's diversity.

CDR3 and TCR beta VDJ profiling relied on genomic DNA as the template. TCRdb used MiXCR to reprocess the reads, holding one entry per CDR3 protein. Among some 170,000 distinct CDR3 sequences listed, around 45% were seen once. Turning to this clonotype: Its antigen is currently unknown.

V was pared by 2 bases and J by 6 bases, with 10 bases of the junction left unmatched. The germline V gene has CDR1 SNHLY and CDR2 FYNNEI. The CDR3 extends over 16 amino acids. The receptor was isolated from a human donor in good health. This chain uses TRBV2 with TRBJ2-7; TRBD2 aligns across 10 bases. The sample taken for sequencing was sorted CD4+, CD8+, or CD8+CD57+ T cells (not recorded which) from PBMCs. Written as DNA, the CDR3 is TGTGCCAGCAGTGAACACCAGCGGGGGGGTCCCCCCGAGCAGTACTTC. Translating gives CASSEHQRGGPPEQYF.